A selection of T cell receptor beta chains follows, all from one sample in a study of siplizumab effects on memory and regulatory T cells. Clones were sequenced by immunoSEQ multiplex PCR, and TCRdb holds only the in-frame ones, with some missing. The sample consists of roughly 56,000 clones, over 90% of them appearing once. Material: CD8+ T cells sorted from blood. The receptors stem from a human donor in good health. The CDR3 runs from the conserved cysteine through the conserved F or W. The order of the fields is CDR3 DNA, CDR3 protein, D gene, clone size, V gene, J gene. A D gene is named only where the DNA matches it firmly. Clone size is not always given. Where it is, it says once, few, many or a class for expanded clones.

CDR3 DNA: TGTGCCAGCAGCTTAGAGAGCTCCTACGAGCAGTACTTC; CDR3 protein: CASSLESSYEQYF; D gene: .; clone size: .; V gene: TRBV7-3; J gene: TRBJ2-7
CDR3 DNA: TGCGCCAGCAGCCAAGTGAGATCAAGTTTGGTCCGCAATGAGCAGTTCTTC; CDR3 protein: CASSQVRSSLVRNEQFF; D gene: .; clone size: .; V gene: TRBV4-1; J gene: TRBJ2-1
CDR3 DNA: TGCGCCAGCAGCAACCGGGCCTCCTACGAGCAGTACTTC; CDR3 protein: CASSNRASYEQYF; D gene: .; clone size: .; V gene: TRBV5-1; J gene: TRBJ2-7
CDR3 DNA: TGCAGCGTTTTCTCCGGGGACAGGGGGGGGACTAGCGGGATCCCCGGGGAGCTGTTTTTT; CDR3 protein: CSVFSGDRGGTSGIPGELFF; D gene: TRBD2; clone size: .; V gene: TRBV29-1; J gene: TRBJ2-2
CDR3 DNA: TGTGCCAGCAGCTCAAGAACCGGGGAGACCCAGTACTTC; CDR3 protein: CASSSRTGETQYF; D gene: .; clone size: .; V gene: TRBV9; J gene: TRBJ2-5
CDR3 DNA: TGTGCCAGTAGTGGACCGGGGGACAGCAATCAGCCCCAGCATTTT; CDR3 protein: CASSGPGDSNQPQHF; D gene: .; clone size: .; V gene: TRBV19; J gene: TRBJ1-5
CDR3 DNA: TGTGCCAGCAGTTGGGGGGCGGCTTCATATGTCGAGTACTTC; CDR3 protein: CASSWGAASYVEYF; D gene: .; clone size: .; V gene: TRBV27; J gene: TRBJ2-7
CDR3 DNA: TGCGCCAGCAGCTTGGCGAAGGTTCAACAGGACAGGAACCTGAGTGGCTACACCTTC; CDR3 protein: CASSLAKVQQDRNLSGYTF; D gene: TRBD1; clone size: .; V gene: TRBV5-1; J gene: TRBJ1-2
CDR3 DNA: TGTGCCAGCCTCGGGACAGGGCTAAGTGGGGCCAACGTCCTGACTTTC; CDR3 protein: CASLGTGLSGANVLTF; D gene: TRBD1; clone size: .; V gene: TRBV2; J gene: TRBJ2-6
CDR3 DNA: TGTGCCAGCAGCTTCCCTGGGAATGAGCAGTTCTTC; CDR3 protein: CASSFPGNEQFF; D gene: .; clone size: .; V gene: TRBV5-8; J gene: TRBJ2-1
CDR3 DNA: TGCGCCAGCAGCCAAGAAGGACAGGGGAGTACAGATACGCAGTATTTT; CDR3 protein: CASSQEGQGSTDTQYF; D gene: TRBD1; clone size: .; V gene: TRBV4-3; J gene: TRBJ2-3
CDR3 DNA: TGTGCCAGCAGCCGTCTAGGGGATGGGGATACGCAGTATTTT; CDR3 protein: CASSRLGDGDTQYF; D gene: .; clone size: .; V gene: TRBV4-2; J gene: TRBJ2-3
CDR3 DNA: TGTGCCAGCAGCTGGACTAGCGGGAGCTTTTCCGAGCAGTACTTC; CDR3 protein: CASSWTSGSFSEQYF; D gene: TRBD2; clone size: .; V gene: TRBV13; J gene: TRBJ2-7
CDR3 DNA: TGTGCCAGCAGTTTATCGCCGGCAGACCACCAAGAGACCCAGTACTTC; CDR3 protein: CASSLSPADHQETQYF; D gene: .; clone size: .; V gene: TRBV27; J gene: TRBJ2-5
CDR3 DNA: TGCGCCAGCAGCCAAGGTGGACTAGCGGGGAAATACAATGAGCAGTTCTTC; CDR3 protein: CASSQGGLAGKYNEQFF; D gene: TRBD2; clone size: .; V gene: TRBV4-1; J gene: TRBJ2-1
CDR3 DNA: TGTGCCAGCAGCTTGGTCGGGACCGGGGAGCTGTTTTTT; CDR3 protein: CASSLVGTGELFF; D gene: .; clone size: .; V gene: TRBV5-6; J gene: TRBJ2-2
CDR3 DNA: TGTGCCAGCAGCTTATCCACCTACGAGCAGTACTTC; CDR3 protein: CASSLSTYEQYF; D gene: .; clone size: .; V gene: TRBV7-9; J gene: TRBJ2-7
CDR3 DNA: TGTGCCTGGAGTGTAGGGCGGGGGAGTACTGAAGCTTTCTTT; CDR3 protein: CAWSVGRGSTEAFF; D gene: .; clone size: .; V gene: TRBV30; J gene: TRBJ1-1
CDR3 DNA: TGTGCCAGCAGCTTTGACTTGACAGATACGCAGTATTTT; CDR3 protein: CASSFDLTDTQYF; D gene: .; clone size: .; V gene: TRBV7-9; J gene: TRBJ2-3
CDR3 DNA: TGTGCCAGCAGCGTAGCCGAAGATACGCAGTATTTT; CDR3 protein: CASSVAEDTQYF; D gene: .; clone size: once; V gene: TRBV9; J gene: TRBJ2-3
CDR3 DNA: TGTGCCAGTAGTAATTTCAGGGGACCAACCTACGAGCAGTACTTC; CDR3 protein: CASSNFRGPTYEQYF; D gene: .; clone size: .; V gene: TRBV19; J gene: TRBJ2-7
CDR3 DNA: TGTGCCAGCAGCTGGACCTACCAGATGAACACTGAAGCTTTCTTT; CDR3 protein: CASSWTYQMNTEAFF; D gene: .; clone size: .; V gene: TRBV5-6; J gene: TRBJ1-1
CDR3 DNA: TGTGCCAGCAGCTTAAGTGCCCCTCGCGGGGCCGAAGCCGGGGAGCTGTTTTTT; CDR3 protein: CASSLSAPRGAEAGELFF; D gene: .; clone size: .; V gene: TRBV11-2; J gene: TRBJ2-2
CDR3 DNA: TGTGCCAGCAGTCCTCTCCAGGGACTAGCGGGAGTCTCCAATGAGCAGTTCTTC; CDR3 protein: CASSPLQGLAGVSNEQFF; D gene: TRBD2; clone size: .; V gene: TRBV27; J gene: TRBJ2-1
CDR3 DNA: TGTGCCAGCAGCTTTGGTATCCAAGCGGTTGTATACAATGAGCAGTTCTTC; CDR3 protein: CASSFGIQAVVYNEQFF; D gene: .; clone size: .; V gene: TRBV7-9; J gene: TRBJ2-1
CDR3 DNA: TGTGCCAGCAGCTCCGAACCGGGGTCAGACACAGATACGCAGTATTTT; CDR3 protein: CASSSEPGSDTDTQYF; D gene: .; clone size: .; V gene: TRBV4-2; J gene: TRBJ2-3
CDR3 DNA: TGTGCCAGCATCGGACTAGCGGGAGGGAAACAAGAGACCCAGTACTTC; CDR3 protein: CASIGLAGGKQETQYF; D gene: TRBD2; clone size: .; V gene: TRBV2; J gene: TRBJ2-5
CDR3 DNA: TGTGCCAGCAGTGGCCCCGGGCTCGCTCTCGAGCAGTACTTC; CDR3 protein: CASSGPGLALEQYF; D gene: .; clone size: .; V gene: TRBV25-1; J gene: TRBJ2-7
CDR3 DNA: TGTGCCAGCAGCCAAGGGGCGCTAGTTCAGAATGAGCAGTTCTTC; CDR3 protein: CASSQGALVQNEQFF; D gene: .; clone size: .; V gene: TRBV14; J gene: TRBJ2-1
CDR3 DNA: TGTGCCAGCAGTCCTCATCGGGACCTAAGAGAGCAGTACTTC; CDR3 protein: CASSPHRDLREQYF; D gene: .; clone size: .; V gene: TRBV6-6; J gene: TRBJ2-7
CDR3 DNA: TGTGCCAGCAGCCTTGTGACCTCCTCCCTCGAGCAGTACTTC; CDR3 protein: CASSLVTSSLEQYF; D gene: .; clone size: .; V gene: TRBV5-4; J gene: TRBJ2-7
CDR3 DNA: TGTGCCAGCAGCTTATCTGGGGCCAACGTCCTGACTTTC; CDR3 protein: CASSLSGANVLTF; D gene: .; clone size: .; V gene: TRBV11-1; J gene: TRBJ2-6
CDR3 DNA: TGTGCCAGCAGCGTAGAGGATCCCCACCCCTACAATGAGCAGTTCTTC; CDR3 protein: CASSVEDPHPYNEQFF; D gene: .; clone size: .; V gene: TRBV9; J gene: TRBJ2-1
CDR3 DNA: TGTGCCAGCAGCCACGGACTAGCGGGAGGGCCGGATACGCAGTATTTT; CDR3 protein: CASSHGLAGGPDTQYF; D gene: TRBD2; clone size: .; V gene: TRBV7-3; J gene: TRBJ2-3
CDR3 DNA: TGTGCCAGCAGCTCGGGGCAAGAGACCCAGTACTTC; CDR3 protein: CASSSGQETQYF; D gene: .; clone size: .; V gene: TRBV7-9; J gene: TRBJ2-5
CDR3 DNA: TGTGCCAGCAGCTTGAGGGGACAGGGTCCCTATGGCTACACCTTC; CDR3 protein: CASSLRGQGPYGYTF; D gene: TRBD1; clone size: .; V gene: TRBV7-8; J gene: TRBJ1-2
CDR3 DNA: TGTGCCAGCAGCTGGCAGGGGACCCACGAGCAGTACTTC; CDR3 protein: CASSWQGTHEQYF; D gene: .; clone size: .; V gene: TRBV7-9; J gene: TRBJ2-7
CDR3 DNA: TGTGCCAGCAGCCTTGCCGACGCCAGATCCTTC; CDR3 protein: CASSLADARSF; D gene: .; clone size: few; V gene: TRBV13; J gene: TRBJ2-4
CDR3 DNA: TGTGCCAGCAGCATTCGGGAGGCTAGCACAGATACGCAGTATTTT; CDR3 protein: CASSIREASTDTQYF; D gene: .; clone size: .; V gene: TRBV21-1; J gene: TRBJ2-3
CDR3 DNA: TGCGCCAGCAGCCAAGGGAGGGCCATTGACGAGCAGTACTTC; CDR3 protein: CASSQGRAIDEQYF; D gene: .; clone size: .; V gene: TRBV4-1; J gene: TRBJ2-7
CDR3 DNA: TGTGCCAGCAGTAATACCGGGGCCCAAAGCTCCTACAATGAGCAGTTCTTC; CDR3 protein: CASSNTGAQSSYNEQFF; D gene: .; clone size: .; V gene: TRBV2; J gene: TRBJ2-1
CDR3 DNA: TGCAGTGCACTCTCCGGAAACACCATATATTTT; CDR3 protein: CSALSGNTIYF; D gene: .; clone size: once; V gene: TRBV20-1; J gene: TRBJ1-3
CDR3 DNA: TGTGCCAGCAGCCAAGATGGGACTAGCGGGAGTTACGAGCAGTACTTC; CDR3 protein: CASSQDGTSGSYEQYF; D gene: TRBD2; clone size: once; V gene: TRBV4-2; J gene: TRBJ2-7
CDR3 DNA: TGTGCCAGCAGCGTAGCGACTAGCGCACAAGAGACCCAGTACTTC; CDR3 protein: CASSVATSAQETQYF; D gene: TRBD2; clone size: .; V gene: TRBV9; J gene: TRBJ2-5
CDR3 DNA: TGTGCCAGCAGTTTAATCTACACAGATACGCAGTATTTT; CDR3 protein: CASSLIYTDTQYF; D gene: .; clone size: .; V gene: TRBV27; J gene: TRBJ2-3
CDR3 DNA: TGTGCCAGCAGTTCGACCTCCGGCGGGAGGGCCCCCTACGAGCAGTACTTC; CDR3 protein: CASSSTSGGRAPYEQYF; D gene: TRBD2; clone size: .; V gene: TRBV27; J gene: TRBJ2-7
CDR3 DNA: TGTGCCAGCAGCACCGGAAGGAACACTGAAGCTTTCTTT; CDR3 protein: CASSTGRNTEAFF; D gene: .; clone size: .; V gene: TRBV7-9; J gene: TRBJ1-1
CDR3 DNA: TGTGCCAGTAGTTTAAGGACAGGGTGGGAGTCCTACGAGCAGTACTTC; CDR3 protein: CASSLRTGWESYEQYF; D gene: TRBD1; clone size: .; V gene: TRBV19; J gene: TRBJ2-7
CDR3 DNA: TGTGCCAGCAGCCTCAACCTCGTCAGCACAGATACGCAGTATTTT; CDR3 protein: CASSLNLVSTDTQYF; D gene: .; clone size: .; V gene: TRBV7-2; J gene: TRBJ2-3
CDR3 DNA: TGTGCCAGCAGCTTGGGCCGCTCGGTCCGCGAGCAGTTCTTC; CDR3 protein: CASSLGRSVREQFF; D gene: .; clone size: .; V gene: TRBV7-8; J gene: TRBJ2-1
CDR3 DNA: TGTGCCAGCAGTGGTGGCTACTTACAGTTCTTC; CDR3 protein: CASSGGYLQFF; D gene: .; clone size: .; V gene: TRBV2; J gene: TRBJ2-1
CDR3 DNA: TGTGCCAGCAGCTTAGATGTCAGGGTGAACACTGAAGCTTTCTTT; CDR3 protein: CASSLDVRVNTEAFF; D gene: .; clone size: .; V gene: TRBV7-8; J gene: TRBJ1-1
CDR3 DNA: TGTGCCAGCAGCGCGACCGGGACGGGAAACTATGGCTACACCTTC; CDR3 protein: CASSATGTGNYGYTF; D gene: .; clone size: .; V gene: TRBV9; J gene: TRBJ1-2
CDR3 DNA: TGTGCCAGCAGTGGAGGTTGGGGGGCGAGCAATCAGCCCCAGCATTTT; CDR3 protein: CASSGGWGASNQPQHF; D gene: .; clone size: .; V gene: TRBV25-1; J gene: TRBJ1-5
CDR3 DNA: TGTGCCAGCACCGGGGACGGTGAAGCTTTCTTT; CDR3 protein: CASTGDGEAFF; D gene: .; clone size: .; V gene: TRBV6-5; J gene: TRBJ1-1
CDR3 DNA: TGTGCCAGCAGCTTGGCCTTGGCCAGGGGGTCTCCCTCCTACGAGCAGTACTTC; CDR3 protein: CASSLALARGSPSYEQYF; D gene: TRBD1; clone size: .; V gene: TRBV5-8; J gene: TRBJ2-7
CDR3 DNA: TGTGCCAGCGGTGACTACGGGGCAGATACGCAGTATTTT; CDR3 protein: CASGDYGADTQYF; D gene: .; clone size: .; V gene: TRBV6-5; J gene: TRBJ2-3
CDR3 DNA: TGTGCCAGCAGCTTTCTAGGGGCCGAGCAGTACTTC; CDR3 protein: CASSFLGAEQYF; D gene: .; clone size: .; V gene: TRBV5-6; J gene: TRBJ2-7
CDR3 DNA: TGTGCCAGCGCCCTACGGGGTCCTGAAGAGACCCAGTACTTC; CDR3 protein: CASALRGPEETQYF; D gene: .; clone size: .; V gene: TRBV28; J gene: TRBJ2-5
CDR3 DNA: TGTGCCAGAAGCTTGGGATTGGAGACCCAGTACTTC; CDR3 protein: CARSLGLETQYF; D gene: .; clone size: .; V gene: TRBV5-3; J gene: TRBJ2-5